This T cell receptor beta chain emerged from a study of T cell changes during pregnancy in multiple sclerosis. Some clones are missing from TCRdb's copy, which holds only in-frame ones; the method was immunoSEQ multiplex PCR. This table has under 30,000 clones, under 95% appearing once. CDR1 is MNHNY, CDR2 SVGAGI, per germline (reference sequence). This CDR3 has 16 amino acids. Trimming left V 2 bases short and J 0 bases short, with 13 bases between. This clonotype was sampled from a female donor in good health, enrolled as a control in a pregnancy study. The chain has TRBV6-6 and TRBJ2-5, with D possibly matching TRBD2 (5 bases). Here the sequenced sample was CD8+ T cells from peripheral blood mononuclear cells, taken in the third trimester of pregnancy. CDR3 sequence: CASSYLASSYQETQYF. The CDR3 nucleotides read TGTGCCAGCAGTTACCTGGCTAGCAGCTACCAAGAGACCCAGTACTTC.